Following are 8 T cell receptor beta chains from one sample sequenced in a study of beta chain features in type 1 diabetes. Expressed TCRB transcripts got sequenced, as all isolated RNA was reverse transcribed. Clones were sequenced by immunoSEQ multiplex PCR, and TCRdb holds only the in-frame ones, with some missing. This sample has around 300,000 clones; about 8% occur once, and the top ten carry more than 0.8%. Input material: central memory CD4+ T cells from blood. These receptors were taken from a woman aged 18-35 years in good health.

This clone has only a few counts. The rearrangement links TRBV9 to TRBJ1-1; D might be TRBD1 (5 bases). This CDR3 region has 14 residues. Looked up from germline, CDR1 is SGDLS and CDR2 is YYNGEE. Trimming left V 4 bases short and J 7 bases short, with 17 bases between. CDR3 sequence: CASSTEAGTGEAFF. The CDR3 coding sequence is TGTGCCAGCAGCACCGAGGCGGGGACGGGTGAAGCTTTCTTT.

The chain is built from TRBV7-3 and TRBJ2-2; 12 bases match TRBD2. Per the germline V gene, CDR1 is SGHTA and CDR2 is FQGTGA. Trimming removed 4 bases from V and 7 bases from J; junction bases left unmatched: 10. CDR3 length: 17 amino acids. In DNA form, the CDR3 reads TGTGCCAGCAGCTCCCTAGCGGGGGGGCCCGGGAACGGGGAGCTGTTTTTT. Its protein is CASSSLAGGPGNGELFF.

This clone was counted a few times. The rearrangement joins TRBV7-3 to TRBJ1-2; D perhaps matches TRBD1 (6 bases). V was trimmed by 5 bases and J by 12 bases, leaving 25 bases between them. Germline CDR1 reads SGHTA; CDR2 reads FQGTGA. The CDR3 spans 15 residues. CDR3 sequence (DNA): TGTGCCAGCAGCCCACAGGGCGGTGCCTTAGGACTGAACACCTTC. Translating gives CASSPQGGALGLNTF.

The chain recombines TRBV9 with TRBJ2-5; TRBD1 is a possible D gene (8 bases). The germline CDR1 and CDR2 sequences are SGDLS and YYNGEE. Between the trimmed V and J ends, which lost 0 bases and 3 bases, there was a span of 15 bases. The CDR3 extends over 16 amino acids. CDR3 DNA: TGTGCCAGCAGCGTAGTAGACAGGGGAGGGGAAGAGACCCAGTACTTC. This sequence encodes CASSVVDRGGEETQYF.

The chain carries TRBV9 and TRBJ2-1; maybe TRBD2 (6 bases). The germline gives CDR1 SGDLS, CDR2 YYNGEE. Trimming pared 3 bases from V and 0 bases from J, leaving 10 bases between. The length of the CDR3 is 15 residues. CDR3 nucleotide sequence: TGTGCCAGCAGCGCTACTAGCCGCTCCTACAATGAGCAGTTCTTC. This codes for CASSATSRSYNEQFF.

The chain carries TRBV19 and TRBJ2-3; 10 bases line up with TRBD2. The CDR3 length is 14 residues. Germline loops: CDR1 LNHDA, CDR2 SQIVND (reference sequence). Trimming at V came to 4 bases and at J to 8 bases, leaving 6 bases not matched to a gene. CDR3 protein: CASSTSGGVGTQYF. The CDR3 bases are TGTGCCAGTAGTACTAGCGGGGGCGTCGGTACGCAGTATTTT. Supplemented by reference TRBV19 and TRBJ2-3, the full variable domain reads DGGITQSPKYLFRKEGQNVTLSCEQNLNHDAMYWYRQDPGQGLRLIYYSQIVNDFQKGDIAEGYSVSREKKESFPLTVTSAQKNPTAFYLCASSTSGGVGTQYFGPGTRLTVL.

This clone was found many times. The V gene is TRBV9, the J gene TRBJ2-3, with unresolved D. This CDR3 is built from 14 residues. The V and J ends lost 0 bases and 5 bases respectively, with 10 bases between them. Germline V CDR1 and CDR2: SGDLS, YYNGEE. CDR3: CASSVEAGRDTQYF. In nucleotides, the CDR3 is TGTGCCAGCAGCGTAGAGGCAGGCAGAGATACGCAGTATTTT.

The rearrangement joins TRBV9 to TRBJ1-2; the D gene is possibly TRBD1 (6 bases). With 0 bases removed from V and 8 bases from J, the gap between germline ends came to 17 bases. This CDR3 contains 15 residues. Per germline, CDR1 SGDLS and CDR2 YYNGEE. In nucleotides, the CDR3 is TGTGCCAGCAGCGTAGGGTCAGGGGCCTTGGACGGCTACACCTTC. Protein sequence: CASSVGSGALDGYTF.